Sequencing of this T cell receptor beta chain was carried out in a study of cytomegalovirus exposure and HLA in healthy donors. The study's findings and limits: Subsequent analysis showed first-cohort TCR clusters tending to co-occur in some 120 validation repertoires.

Germline V gene lookup returns CDR1 MNHNS and CDR2 SASEGT. V lost 4 bases, J lost 0 bases, and 12 bases lay in between. The CDR3 length is 16 residues. Repertoires were generated with immunoSEQ multiplex PCR, while TCRdb's copy carries only in-frame clones and drops some. The sample carries some 69,000 clones, 96% recorded once. For this clone: Its target is unknown.

The source is a young man in good health and CMV-seronegative. The chain has TRBV6-1 and TRBJ2-2; a weak D match, TRBD2 (6 bases). Sequences were obtained from PBMCs. CDR3 sequence (DNA): TGTGCCAGCAGTGTACGAGGAGGGGCGAACACCGGGGAGCTGTTTTTT. Its protein product is CASSVRGGANTGELFF.